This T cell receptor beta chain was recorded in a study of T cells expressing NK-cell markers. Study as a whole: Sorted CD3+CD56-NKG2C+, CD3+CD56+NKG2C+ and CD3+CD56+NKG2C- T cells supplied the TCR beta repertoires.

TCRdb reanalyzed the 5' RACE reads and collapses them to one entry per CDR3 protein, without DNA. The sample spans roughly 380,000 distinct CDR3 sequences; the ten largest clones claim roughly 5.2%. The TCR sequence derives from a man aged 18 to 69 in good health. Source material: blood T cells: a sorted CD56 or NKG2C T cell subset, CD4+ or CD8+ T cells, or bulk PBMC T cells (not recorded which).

The CDR3 loop is CASSMRGGRTDTQYF. This chain links TRBV5-4 with TRBJ2-3; TCRdb outputs TRBD2, but without DNA this stays unchecked. This CDR3 is built from 15 residues. Germline assignment: CDR1 SGHNT and CDR2 YYREEE (reference sequence).